The 16 T cell receptor beta chains below all came from one sample that was sequenced in a study of T cells after somatic rescue of genetic block (dated by TCRdb to 2019 to 2021). Libraries were constructed by the immunoSEQ multiplex PCR assay. In its TCRdb copy, this immuneACCESS table keeps in-frame sequences only and misses some clones. Where compared with another copy, unresolved V genes explain less than half of these, and the others have no known cause. This sample has roughly 11,000 clones in its table, and under 80% of those were observed once. The top ten constitute under 25% of the sample. The sample taken for sequencing was peripheral blood mononuclear cells (PBMCs). Receptors originate from a boy between 10 and 17 years old.

The genes are TRBV4-2 and TRBJ2-3, with D tentatively TRBD2 (6 bases). The CDR3 length is 17 residues. Germline CDR1 reads LGHNA; CDR2 reads YNFKEQ. With 1 base removed from V and 0 bases from J, the gap between germline ends came to 14 bases. CDR3 sequence (DNA): TGTGCCAGCAGCCAAGGGGGCCCGGGGACTAGCACAGATACGCAGTATTTT. Translated: CASSQGGPGTSTDTQYF.

V is TRBV14 and J is TRBJ1-5; no definite D call. Germline loops: CDR1 SGHDN, CDR2 FVKESK. This CDR3 is 11 amino acids long. The V gene lost 4 bases and the J gene lost 10 bases, with 8 bases spanning the gap. In DNA form, the CDR3 reads TGTGCCAGCAGCCTATCCCCCCCCCAGCATTTT. This gives the protein CASSLSPPQHF. The whole variable domain, filled in from reference TRBV14 and TRBJ1-5, reads EAGVTQFPSHSVIEKGQTVTLRCDPISGHDNLYWYRRVMGKEIKFLLHFVKESKQDESGMPNNRFLAERTGGTYSTLKVQPAELEDSGVYFCASSLSPPQHFGDGTRLSIL.

V gene TRBV7-6 combines with J gene TRBJ2-3; tentative D call: TRBD2 (7 bases). From germline, CDR1 is SGHVS and CDR2 FNYEAQ. Trimming shortened V by 3 bases and J by 6 bases, and 13 bases separated the two germline ends. The CDR3 extends over 14 amino acids. CDR3 region: CASSFGGGLDTQYF. Here the CDR3 DNA reads TGTGCCAGCAGCTTTGGGGGGGGCCTGGATACGCAGTATTTT.

V usage is TRBV6-6 and J usage is TRBJ2-7; 12 bases line up with TRBD2. V was clipped by 7 bases and J by 2 bases; unmatched bases: 6. Germline CDR1 MNHNY, CDR2 SVGAGI (reference sequence). The CDR3 extends over 15 amino acids. The CDR3 bases are TGTGCCAGCACTCGAAGGACTAGCGGGACCTACGAGCAGTACTTC. Translation gives CASTRRTSGTYEQYF.

The V and J genes are TRBV11-2 and TRBJ2-5; unclear D gene. This CDR3 has 12 residues. V dropped 3 bases and J dropped 4 bases, with 6 bases sitting between them. Germline assignment: CDR1 SGHAT and CDR2 FQNNGV. The CDR3 region has the DNA TGTGCCAGCAGCTTGGTGGGAGAGACCCAGTACTTC. Protein: CASSLVGETQYF. Drawing the rest from reference TRBV11-2 and TRBJ2-5, the complete variable domain is EAGVAQSPRYKIIEKRQSVAFWCNPISGHATLYWYQQILGQGPKLLIQFQNNGVVDDSQLPKDRFSAERLKGVDSTLKIQPAKLEDSAVYLCASSLVGETQYFGPGTRLLVL.

The chain links TRBV11-3 to TRBJ1-5; perhaps TRBD1 as D (5 bases). CDR3 length: 17 amino acids. Germline loops: CDR1 SGHNT, CDR2 YENEEA. Trimming pared 0 bases from V and 0 bases from J, leaving 12 bases between. The CDR3: CASSLEGRADSNQPQHF. The CDR3 DNA reads as TGTGCCAGCAGCTTAGAGGGCAGGGCCGATAGCAATCAGCCCCAGCATTTT.

The chain couples TRBV5-8 to TRBJ1-3; 8 bases fit TRBD1. CDR1 SGHTS and CDR2 YDEGEE come from the germline V gene. V dropped 4 bases and J dropped 4; count of bases not matched to a gene: 4. The CDR3 consists of 14 residues. The CDR3 DNA follows: TGTGCCAGCAGCCTCGGACAGGGAGGAAACACCATATATTTT. Its translation is CASSLGQGGNTIYF.

This chain uses TRBV6-5 with TRBJ2-7; D is unclear. This CDR3 region has 13 residues. Looked up from germline, CDR1 is MNHEY and CDR2 is SVGAGI. Deletions cut 7 bases from V and 4 bases from J, with 14 bases between. The CDR3 loop reads CASKQGFLYEQYF. The CDR3 DNA reads TGTGCCAGCAAACAAGGGTTTTTATACGAGCAGTACTTC.

The V call is TRBV2, the J call TRBJ1-2; TRBD1 is a possible D gene (6 bases). V lost 4 bases and J lost 3, with 18 bases in between. The CDR3 totals 16 residues. Germline CDR1 and CDR2: SNHLY and FYNNEI. The CDR3 loop is CASSVNRDVGDYGYTF. The DNA of the CDR3 is TGTGCCAGCAGTGTGAACAGGGATGTCGGTGACTATGGCTACACCTTC.

The chain uses TRBV29-1 and TRBJ2-7, with a possible D match to TRBD1 (6 bases). Germline V gene lookup returns CDR1 SQVTM and CDR2 ANQGSEA. The germline V and J ends were trimmed by 1 base and 0 bases, with 19 bases remaining between them. There are 17 residues in the CDR3. The DNA for the CDR3 is TGCAGCGTTGAAGCTACCGGATGGGGGCGAGGCTCCTACGAGCAGTACTTC. This encodes CSVEATGWGRGSYEQYF.

A single count supports this clone. This chain joins TRBV6-5 and TRBJ2-5, with D tentatively TRBD1 (8 bases). The CDR3 loop spans 15 amino acids. Per germline, CDR1 MNHEY and CDR2 SVGAGI. Trimming left V 2 bases short and J 5 bases short, with 15 bases between. CDR3 protein: CASSYTGGGRETQYF. The CDR3 coding sequence is TGTGCCAGCAGTTACACAGGGGGAGGGCGGGAGACCCAGTACTTC.

The CDR3 region is CASSLMASGSYNEQFF. The DNA of the CDR3 is TGCGCCAGCAGCTTAATGGCTAGCGGGTCCTACAATGAGCAGTTCTTC. The gene calls are TRBV5-1 and TRBJ2-1; 8 positions agree with TRBD2. The J segment lost 1 base and the V segment lost 2 bases, leaving 5 bases of the junction unmatched. Germline lookup yields CDR1 SGHRS and CDR2 YFSETQ. The CDR3 is 16 residues long.

This clone turned up a few times. The rearrangement uses TRBV5-4 and TRBJ2-3; 8 nucleotides align to TRBD1. The CDR3 runs to 15 residues. Germline CDR1 is SGHNT and CDR2 is YYREEE (reference sequence). The V and J ends lost 3 bases and 5 bases, in that order; junction bases with no gene match: 8. The CDR3 DNA is TGTGCCAGCAGCTCACCCGGGACAGGAGAAGATACGCAGTATTTT. Amino acids: CASSSPGTGEDTQYF.

The rearrangement links TRBV13 to TRBJ2-7; D may be TRBD2 (6 bases). CDR1 and CDR2 from the germline V gene are PRHDT and FYEKMQ (reference sequence). V lost 4 bases and J 7 bases, leaving 17 bases between the germline ends. CDR3 size: 14 residues. The CDR3: CASSSKRASREQYF. In DNA form, the CDR3 reads TGTGCCAGCAGCTCCAAGCGGGCTTCAAGAGAGCAGTACTTC.

The rearrangement joins TRBV5-1 to TRBJ2-7; D is unresolved. Germline CDR1 reads SGHRS; CDR2 reads YFSETQ. Trimming removed 6 bases from V and 0 bases from J, with 19 bases in between. CDR3 length equals 16 residues. For the CDR3, the DNA is TGCGCCAGCACCCCTGGAGTGGCCTTGAGCTCCTACGAGCAGTACTTC. This translates into CASTPGVALSSYEQYF.

The chain has TRBV20-1 and TRBJ2-5; no clear D. Germline V gene sequence: CDR1 DFQATT, CDR2 SNEGSKA (reference sequence). This CDR3 spans 9 amino acids. CDR3 sequence: CTPSWTQYF. In DNA, the CDR3 is TGCACCCCTTCTTGGACCCAGTACTTC.